Below are 16 T cell receptor beta chains sequenced from a single sample in a study of T cells in Graves' hyperthyroidism and ophthalmopathy. From RNA transcripts, TCR beta CDR3 regions were amplified. A set of HTBI primers served as the primers for a first-round RT-PCR of the TCR CDR3. TCRdb processed the multiplex PCR reads anew with MiXCR; each CDR3 protein has one entry. Of about 380,000 distinct CDR3 sequences listed, around an eighth are singletons. Input material: blood. The receptors come from a man aged 25 to 40 with Graves' hyperthyroidism that later progressed to Graves' ophthalmopathy.

This clonotype has at least ten counts. The chain joins TRBV2 to TRBJ1-5; TRBD1 matches at 8 bases. The germline V gene has CDR1 SNHLY and CDR2 FYNNEI. The trim removed 9 bases at V and 0 bases at J, leaving 4 bases unmatched. The CDR3 loop spans 14 amino acids. The CDR3 DNA follows: TGTGCCAGTTCACAGGGGGATAGCAATCAGCCCCAGCATTTT. This encodes CASSQGDSNQPQHF.

V and J are TRBV28 and TRBJ2-1; 12 positions agree with TRBD2. V lost 6 bases, J lost 8 bases, and 11 bases stayed unmatched. This CDR3 is built from 16 residues. Germline V gene sequence: CDR1 MDHEN, CDR2 SYDVKM. The CDR3 loop reads CASSLDGTSGSDEQFF. The CDR3, as DNA: TGTGCCAGCAGCCTAGACGGGACTAGCGGGTCGGATGAGCAGTTCTTC.

Many counts were recorded for this clonotype. V usage is TRBV9 and J usage is TRBJ2-7, with D maybe TRBD2 (6 bases). Trimming cost V 4 bases and J 0 bases, with 8 bases left between them. Germline V gives CDR1 SGDLS, CDR2 YYNGEE. The CDR3 sequence is 13 residues long. This chain's CDR3 is CASSPDYSYEQYF. Written as DNA, the CDR3 is TGTGCCAGCAGCCCGGACTACTCCTACGAGCAGTACTTC.

The table lists this clonotype with a few counts. In nucleotides, the CDR3 is TGTGCCAGCAGGGCCGAAAATAGCGGAGCATACAATGAGCAGTTCTTC. Encoded protein: CASRAENSGAYNEQFF. The chain uses TRBV6-1 and TRBJ2-1; the D gene is possibly TRBD2 (6 bases). This CDR3 is 16 amino acids long. Germline loops: CDR1 MNHNS, CDR2 SASEGT. V was clipped by 6 bases and J by 4 bases, with 19 bases between them.

The sample holds many counts of this clonotype. The chain recombines TRBV7-6 with TRBJ2-1; D might be TRBD1 (7 bases). This CDR3 is 18 amino acids long. Germline CDR1 SGHVS, CDR2 FNYEAQ. Trimming removed 2 bases from V and 0 bases from J, with 17 bases in between. CDR3 protein: CASSLRTAGQYSYNEQFF. The CDR3 nucleotides read TGTGCCAGCAGCTTAAGGACGGCGGGACAGTACTCCTACAATGAGCAGTTCTTC. The complete variable domain, with remaining parts taken from reference TRBV7-6 and TRBJ2-1, reads GAGVSQSPRYKVTKRGQDVALRCDPISGHVSLYWYRQALGQGPEFLTYFNYEAQQDKSGLPNDRFSAERPEGSISTLTIQRTEQRDSAMYRCASSLRTAGQYSYNEQFFGPGTRLTVL.

This clonotype was seen repeatedly, ten times or more. The rearrangement uses TRBV5-1 and TRBJ1-1, with 7 bases aligning to TRBD1. From germline, CDR1 is SGHRS and CDR2 YFSETQ. The CDR3 extends over 15 amino acids. The V and J ends lost 1 base and 6 bases, in that order; junction bases with no gene match: 9. CDR3 protein: CASSLMSQGIPEAFF. Written as DNA, the CDR3 is TGCGCCAGCAGCTTGATGTCACAGGGGATACCTGAAGCTTTCTTT.

This clonotype was seen only once. The conserved closing phenylalanine or tryptophan is absent in this CDR3, likely reflecting a read error. This chain uses TRBV7-9 with TRBJ2-5; either TRBD1 or TRBD2 may fit D (7 bases each). Trimming removed 3 bases at V and 2 bases at J, with 16 bases between. This CDR3 is built from 16 residues. Germline loops: CDR1 SEHNR, CDR2 FQNEAQ (reference sequence). Here the CDR3 DNA reads TGTGCCAGCAGCTTGGGGGCAGGGGGGGGTCAAGAGACCCAGTACTCC. This translates into CASSLGAGGGQETQYS.

The V call is TRBV20-1, the J call TRBJ1-1; 9 bases are shared with TRBD1. The CDR3 extends over 16 amino acids. The V gene's germline CDR1 is DFQATT and CDR2 SNEGSKA (reference sequence). The V segment lost 0 bases and the J segment 11 bases; nucleotides outside the gene matches: 16. The CDR3 DNA sequence: TGCAGTGCTAGAGACATCATCACAGGGGGCAGCGTCGGCGCTTTCTTT. This codes for CSARDIITGGSVGAFF.

This clonotype has just a few counts. V and J are TRBV6-2 or TRBV6-3 and TRBJ2-7; D uncertain. There are 14 residues in the CDR3. The V end lost 4 bases, the J end lost 6 bases, and 16 bases lay between the germline ends. Looked up from germline, CDR1 is MNHEY and CDR2 is SVGEGT. The CDR3 reads CASSLIAYKGEQYF. The CDR3 DNA reads as TGTGCCAGCAGTTTGATTGCCTATAAAGGCGAGCAGTACTTC.

At least ten counts were recorded for this clonotype. The chain is built from TRBV11-2 and TRBJ2-3; D ambiguous. CDR3 size: 16 residues. Germline lookup yields CDR1 SGHAT and CDR2 FQNNGV. V was pared by 1 base and J by 2 bases, with 13 bases between. The CDR3 DNA sequence: TGTGCCAGCAGCTTAGTAAGTTGGCCCTACACAGATACGCAGTATTTT. Protein sequence: CASSLVSWPYTDTQYF. Full variable domain (rest looked up from reference TRBV11-2 and TRBJ2-3): EAGVAQSPRYKIIEKRQSVAFWCNPISGHATLYWYQQILGQGPKLLIQFQNNGVVDDSQLPKDRFSAERLKGVDSTLKIQPAKLEDSAVYLCASSLVSWPYTDTQYFGPGTRLTVL.

This clonotype was detected ten times or more. The rearrangement links TRBV6-2 or TRBV6-3 to TRBJ1-5; D uncertain. CDR1 is MNHEY and CDR2 is SVGEGT in the germline V gene. The CDR3 runs 13 residues. Trimming took off 5 bases at V and 2 bases at J, with 7 bases between the two ends. The CDR3 is CASSPSGNQPQHF. The CDR3 coding sequence is TGTGCCAGCAGTCCCTCGGGCAATCAGCCCCAGCATTTT.

This clonotype was recorded many times. One end of the junction does not line up with germline, which may come from a read error. The V call is TRBV12-3 or TRBV12-4, the J call TRBJ2-3, with D perhaps TRBD1 (5 bases). This CDR3 is built from 15 residues. CDR3 protein: CASSLARQPTYTQYF. The CDR3 region has the DNA TGTGCCAGCAGTTTAGCCCGACAGCCCACATATACGCAGTATTTT.

J is TRBJ2-7 and V is TRBV5-5, with D perhaps matching TRBD1 or TRBD2 (5 bases each). V lost 5 bases and J lost 2, with 17 bases in between. The CDR3 loop spans 15 amino acids. Germline V gene lookup returns CDR1 SGHKS and CDR2 YYEKEE (reference sequence). Here the CDR3 reads CASRSHMGPAYEQYF. CDR3 nucleotide sequence: TGTGCCAGCAGGAGCCATATGGGACCAGCCTACGAGCAGTACTTC.

This chain connects TRBV18 to TRBJ2-7; D possibly uses TRBD1 or TRBD2 (5 bases each). The CDR3 totals 16 residues. V lost 3 bases to trimming and J lost 6 bases, with 21 bases between them. Looked up from germline, CDR1 is KGHSH and CDR2 is LQKENI. In DNA, the CDR3 is TGTGCCAGCTCACCGCACCGGGACCCCGGACGTTCCGAGCAGTACTTC. Its translation: CASSPHRDPGRSEQYF.

Many counts were recorded for this clonotype. The chain has TRBV7-2 and TRBJ2-7, with a possible D match to TRBD1 (6 bases). The germline CDR1 and CDR2 sequences are SGHTA and FQGNSA. The V and J ends lost 3 bases and 4 bases respectively, with 13 bases between them. This CDR3 region has 14 residues. The CDR3, as DNA: TGTGCCAGCAGCTTTCACGTAAGGGGGTACGAGCAGTACTTC. It translates to CASSFHVRGYEQYF.

This clonotype has a handful of counts. This chain uses TRBV19 with TRBJ1-1, with D maybe TRBD1 (5 bases). Germline-derived CDR1 and CDR2 are LNHDA and SQIVND (reference sequence). The CDR3 totals 14 residues. Trimming pared 4 bases from V and 4 bases from J, leaving 13 bases between. The CDR3 sequence: CASSTRDGFTEAFF. The CDR3 DNA reads TGTGCCAGTAGTACCAGGGATGGGTTCACTGAAGCTTTCTTT.